The next 12 T cell receptor beta chains were all read from a single sample in a study of CD8 T cells in ankylosing spondylitis. Study results and caveats: In ankylosing spondylitis blood, a motif of eight highly homologous TCR beta variants appeared characteristic.

TCRdb re-derived calls from the 5' RACE reads in MiXCR, one entry per CDR3 protein. The sample carries roughly 450,000 distinct CDR3 sequences, around 26% recorded once. The antigens for these receptors are not known. The sample consisted of blood, either unsorted or a sorted T cell fraction (not recorded which). The source of these receptors is a male donor with ankylosing spondylitis.

This chain joins TRBV5-4 and TRBJ2-1, with 15 bases identical to TRBD2. This CDR3 contains 18 residues. V lost 1 base, J lost 8 bases, and 10 bases stayed unmatched. CDR1 is SGHNT, CDR2 YYREEE, per germline (reference sequence). DNA for the CDR3: TGTGCCAGCAGCTTGAGAATCTCTGGACTAGCGGGAGGGGATGAGCAGTTCTTC. Encoded protein: CASSLRISGLAGGDEQFF.

The V call is TRBV11-2, the J call TRBJ2-1; D tentatively reads TRBD1 or TRBD2 (6 bases each). Germline CDR1 SGHAT, CDR2 FQNNGV. V was shortened by 0 bases and J by 9 bases, with 24 bases between the two germline ends. CDR3 length: 18 residues. The CDR3 reads CASSLEPSWGAYVSEQFF. CDR3 nucleotide sequence: TGTGCCAGCAGCTTAGAGCCGAGCTGGGGGGCCTATGTAAGTGAGCAGTTCTTC.

This clonotype turned up a few times. The chain combines TRBV12-3 or TRBV12-4 with TRBJ1-2; D gene ambiguous. The germline V and J ends were trimmed by 2 bases and 8 bases, with 12 bases remaining between them. The CDR3 spans 13 residues. This chain's CDR3 is CASSLRQVGGYTF. The DNA for the CDR3 is TGTGCCAGCAGTTTACGGCAGGTGGGGGGCTACACCTTC.

V and J are TRBV5-1 and TRBJ1-2; D gene ambiguous. The CDR3 is 13 amino acids. V was pared by 2 bases and J by 4 bases, with 9 bases between. The V gene's germline CDR1 is SGHRS and CDR2 YFSETQ. CDR3 region: CASSFDETYGYTF. CDR3 coding DNA: TGCGCCAGCAGCTTCGACGAGACCTATGGCTACACCTTC.

The chain carries TRBV6-1 and TRBJ1-1, with 11 bases identical to TRBD1. V was clipped by 6 bases and J by 3 bases; unmatched bases: 3. The CDR3 totals 14 residues. Germline values: CDR1 MNHNS, CDR2 SASEGT. The CDR3 DNA reads TGTGCCAGCAGACCGGGACAGGGGGACACTGAAGCTTTCTTT. Translating it yields CASRPGQGDTEAFF.

This clonotype was observed at least ten times. The chain couples TRBV12-3 or TRBV12-4 to TRBJ2-5; D remains ambiguous. This CDR3 is built from 15 residues. The V and J ends lost 5 bases and 6 bases respectively, with 19 bases between them. The CDR3 loop is CASSPWEKGVKTQYF. The CDR3 nucleotides read TGTGCCAGCAGTCCCTGGGAAAAGGGTGTGAAGACCCAGTACTTC.

The V and J genes are TRBV20-1 and TRBJ2-1; 9 nucleotides align to TRBD2. This CDR3 is built from 11 residues. Germline values: CDR1 DFQATT, CDR2 SNEGSKA (reference sequence). J gave up 10 bases and V 6 bases, and 4 bases lay outside the gene matches. The CDR3 DNA reads TGCAGTGCGGCAACTAGCGGGGAGCAGTTCTTC. Translating it yields CSAATSGEQFF.

This clonotype occurred a few times. This sequence joins TRBV9 and TRBJ2-6; D gene unclear. Germline-derived CDR1 and CDR2 are SGDLS and YYNGEE. V was pared by 2 bases and J by 1 base, with 13 bases between. The CDR3 runs to 17 residues. CDR3 loop: CASSVYSSPSGANVLTF. DNA for the CDR3: TGTGCCAGCAGCGTTTACTCCAGTCCATCTGGGGCCAACGTCCTGACTTTC.

The rearrangement uses TRBV27 and TRBJ2-7, with 7 bases lining up with TRBD1. With 5 bases clipped from V and 2 bases from J, the junction kept 6 bases outside the gene matches. The germline V gene encodes CDR1 MNHEY and CDR2 SMNVEV (reference sequence). This CDR3 region has 14 residues. For the CDR3, the DNA is TGTGCCAGCAGTCGTTCCGGGACAGCCTACGAGCAGTACTTC. It encodes CASSRSGTAYEQYF.

J is TRBJ1-1 and V is TRBV20-1; TRBD1 might be the D (6 bases). The CDR3 sequence is 12 residues long. V shed 3 bases and J shed 4 bases, with 9 bases lying between them. Germline-derived CDR1 and CDR2 are DFQATT and SNEGSKA (reference sequence). Here the CDR3 DNA reads TGCAGTGCTAGGAGAGGGGGCACTGAAGCTTTCTTT. This encodes CSARRGGTEAFF.

A few counts support this clonotype. The rearrangement links TRBV5-1 to TRBJ1-1; D gene unclear. The V end lost 4 bases, the J end lost 1 base, and 11 bases lay between the germline ends. CDR3 length: 14 amino acids. Per germline, CDR1 SGHRS and CDR2 YFSETQ. Here the CDR3 DNA reads TGCGCCAGCAGCGGGAGTGTAGAGAACACTGAAGCTTTCTTT. Its translation is CASSGSVENTEAFF.

Here the CDR3 reads CSARRGGAGELFF. The DNA for the CDR3 is TGCAGTGCTCGCAGGGGTGGGGCCGGGGAGCTGTTTTTT. V and J are TRBV20-1 and TRBJ2-2; D is possibly TRBD1 (6 bases). Trimming removed 5 bases from V and 6 bases from J, with 13 bases in between. Germline CDR1 is DFQATT and CDR2 is SNEGSKA (reference sequence). CDR3 length: 13 residues.